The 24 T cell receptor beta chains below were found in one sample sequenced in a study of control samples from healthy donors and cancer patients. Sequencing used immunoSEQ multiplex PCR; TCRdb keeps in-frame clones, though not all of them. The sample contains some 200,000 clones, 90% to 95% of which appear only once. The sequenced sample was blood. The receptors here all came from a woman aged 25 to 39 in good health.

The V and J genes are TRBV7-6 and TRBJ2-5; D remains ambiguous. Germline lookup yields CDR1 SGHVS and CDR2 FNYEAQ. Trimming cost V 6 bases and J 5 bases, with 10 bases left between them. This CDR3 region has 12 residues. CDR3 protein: CASRSEGETQYF. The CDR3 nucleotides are TGTGCCAGCAGGTCGGAAGGTGAGACCCAGTACTTC.

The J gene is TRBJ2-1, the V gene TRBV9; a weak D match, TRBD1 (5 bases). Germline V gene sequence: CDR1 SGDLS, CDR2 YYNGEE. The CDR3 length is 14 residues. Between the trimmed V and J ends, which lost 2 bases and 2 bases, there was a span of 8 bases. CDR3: CASSVYRPYNEQFF. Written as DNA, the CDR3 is TGTGCCAGCAGCGTTTACAGGCCCTACAATGAGCAGTTCTTC.

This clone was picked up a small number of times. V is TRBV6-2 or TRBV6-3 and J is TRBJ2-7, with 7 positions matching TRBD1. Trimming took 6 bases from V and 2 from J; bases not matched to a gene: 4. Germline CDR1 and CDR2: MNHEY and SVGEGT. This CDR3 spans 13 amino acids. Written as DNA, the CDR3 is TGTGCCAGCAGCAGGGACAGCACCTACGAGCAGTACTTC. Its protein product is CASSRDSTYEQYF.

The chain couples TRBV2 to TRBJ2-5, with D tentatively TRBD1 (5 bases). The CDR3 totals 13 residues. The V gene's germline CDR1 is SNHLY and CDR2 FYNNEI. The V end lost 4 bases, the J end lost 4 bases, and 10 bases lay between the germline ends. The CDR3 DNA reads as TGTGCCAGCAGTGCCGGACATATAGAGACCCAGTACTTC. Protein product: CASSAGHIETQYF.

CDR3 DNA: TGTGCCAGCAGTTGGGGGACAGGGAGGCCCTACGAGCAGTACTTC. The encoded protein is CASSWGTGRPYEQYF. J is TRBJ2-7 and V is TRBV6-6, with 9 positions matching TRBD1. The CDR3 is 15 residues long. CDR1 and CDR2 from the germline V gene are MNHNY and SVGAGI (reference sequence). V shed 4 bases, J shed 2 bases, and the junction held 6 bases outside the gene matches.

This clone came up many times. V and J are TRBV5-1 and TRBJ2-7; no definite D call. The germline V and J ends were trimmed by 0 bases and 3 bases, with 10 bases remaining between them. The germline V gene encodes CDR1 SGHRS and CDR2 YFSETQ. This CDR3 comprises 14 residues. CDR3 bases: TGCGCCAGCAGCTTGGCGTCCACTGACTACGAGCAGTACTTC. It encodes CASSLASTDYEQYF.

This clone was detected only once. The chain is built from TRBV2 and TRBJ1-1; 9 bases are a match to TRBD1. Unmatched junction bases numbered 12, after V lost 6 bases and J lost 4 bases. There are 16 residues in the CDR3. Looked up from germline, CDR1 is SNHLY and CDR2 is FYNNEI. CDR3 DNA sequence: TGTGCCAGCAGAGAACAGGGGGCGGGTGTGGTCACTGAAGCTTTCTTT. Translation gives CASREQGAGVVTEAFF.

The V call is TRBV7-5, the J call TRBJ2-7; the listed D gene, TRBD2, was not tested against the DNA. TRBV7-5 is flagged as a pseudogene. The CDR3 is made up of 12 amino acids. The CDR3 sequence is CARSGTVYEQYF. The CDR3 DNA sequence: TGTGCCAGAAGCGGGACTGTCTACGAGCAGTACTTC.

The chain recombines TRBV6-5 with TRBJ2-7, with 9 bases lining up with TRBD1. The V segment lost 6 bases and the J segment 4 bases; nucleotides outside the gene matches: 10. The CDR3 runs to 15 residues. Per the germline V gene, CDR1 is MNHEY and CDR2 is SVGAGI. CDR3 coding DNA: TGTGCCAGCAGCAGAGCATGGACAGGGGATTACGAGCAGTACTTC. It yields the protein CASSRAWTGDYEQYF.

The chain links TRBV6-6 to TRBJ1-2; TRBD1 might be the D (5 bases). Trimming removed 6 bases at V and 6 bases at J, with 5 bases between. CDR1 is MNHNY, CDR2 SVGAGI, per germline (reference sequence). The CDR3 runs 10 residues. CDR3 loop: CASRGDGYTF. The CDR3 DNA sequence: TGTGCCAGCAGGGGGGATGGCTACACCTTC.

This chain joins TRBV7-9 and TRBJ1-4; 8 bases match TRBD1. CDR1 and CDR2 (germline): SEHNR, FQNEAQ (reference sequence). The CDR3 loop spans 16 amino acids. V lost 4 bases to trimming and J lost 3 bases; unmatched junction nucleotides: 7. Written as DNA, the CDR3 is TGTGCCAGCAGCTCCTCCTACAGGGGGGCTAATGAAAAACTGTTTTTT. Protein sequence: CASSSSYRGANEKLFF.

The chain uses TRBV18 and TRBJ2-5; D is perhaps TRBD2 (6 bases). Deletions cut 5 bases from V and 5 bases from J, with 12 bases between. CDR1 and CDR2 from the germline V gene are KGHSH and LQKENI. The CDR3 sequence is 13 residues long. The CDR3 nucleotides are TGTGCCAGCTCAGGAACTAGCAGGGAGACCCAGTACTTC. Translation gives CASSGTSRETQYF.

The CDR3 nucleotides read TGTGCCAGCTCGGGACAGGGGGAGACCCAGTACTTC. It is translated as CASSGQGETQYF. The chain joins TRBV18 to TRBJ2-5, with TRBD1 matching over 10 bases. Germline loops: CDR1 KGHSH, CDR2 LQKENI. This CDR3 contains 12 residues. The junction had 0 bases not matched to a gene; V was cut back by 6 bases and J by 5 bases.

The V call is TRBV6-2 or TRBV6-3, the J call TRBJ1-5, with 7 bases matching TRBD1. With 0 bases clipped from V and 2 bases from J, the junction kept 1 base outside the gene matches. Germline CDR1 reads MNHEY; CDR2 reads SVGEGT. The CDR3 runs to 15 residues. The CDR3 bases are TGTGCCAGCAGTTACTCAGGGGGCGGCAATCAGCCCCAGCATTTT. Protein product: CASSYSGGGNQPQHF.

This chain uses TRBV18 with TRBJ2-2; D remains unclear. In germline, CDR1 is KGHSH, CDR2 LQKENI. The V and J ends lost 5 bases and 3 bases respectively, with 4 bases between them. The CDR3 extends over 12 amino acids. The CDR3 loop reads CASSSYTGELFF. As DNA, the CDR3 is TGTGCCAGCTCAAGCTACACCGGGGAGCTGTTTTTT.

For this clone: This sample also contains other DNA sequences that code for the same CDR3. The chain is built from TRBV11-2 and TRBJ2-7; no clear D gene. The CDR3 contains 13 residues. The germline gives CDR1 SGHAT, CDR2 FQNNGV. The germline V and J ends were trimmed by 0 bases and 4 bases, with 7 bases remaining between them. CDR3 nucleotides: TGTGCCAGCAGCTTAGATCCCGCGTACGAGCAGTACTTC. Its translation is CASSLDPAYEQYF.

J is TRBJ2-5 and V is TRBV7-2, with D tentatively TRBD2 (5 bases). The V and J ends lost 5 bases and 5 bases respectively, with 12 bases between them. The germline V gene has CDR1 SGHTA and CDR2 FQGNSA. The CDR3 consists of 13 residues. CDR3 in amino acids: CASSELVGETQYF. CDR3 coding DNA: TGTGCCAGCAGCGAACTAGTGGGGGAGACCCAGTACTTC.

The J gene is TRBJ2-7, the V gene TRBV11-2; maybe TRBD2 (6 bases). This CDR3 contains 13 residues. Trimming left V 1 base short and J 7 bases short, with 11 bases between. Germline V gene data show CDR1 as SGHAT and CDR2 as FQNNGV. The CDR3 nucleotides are TGTGCCAGCAGCTTAGGTCCCGGGGGAGAGCAGTACTTC. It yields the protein CASSLGPGGEQYF.

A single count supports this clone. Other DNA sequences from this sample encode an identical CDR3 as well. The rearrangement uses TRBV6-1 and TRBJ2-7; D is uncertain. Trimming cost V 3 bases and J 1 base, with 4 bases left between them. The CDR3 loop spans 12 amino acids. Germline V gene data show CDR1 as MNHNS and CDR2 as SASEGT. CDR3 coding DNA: TGTGCCAGCAGTGATCGATCCTACGAGCAGTACTTC. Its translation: CASSDRSYEQYF.

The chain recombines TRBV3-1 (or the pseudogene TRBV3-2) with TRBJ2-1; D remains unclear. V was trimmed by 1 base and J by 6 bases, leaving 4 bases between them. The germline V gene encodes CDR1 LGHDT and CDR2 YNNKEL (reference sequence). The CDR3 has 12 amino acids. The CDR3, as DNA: TGTGCCAGCAGCCAAGCGGCCAATGAGCAGTTCTTC. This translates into CASSQAANEQFF.

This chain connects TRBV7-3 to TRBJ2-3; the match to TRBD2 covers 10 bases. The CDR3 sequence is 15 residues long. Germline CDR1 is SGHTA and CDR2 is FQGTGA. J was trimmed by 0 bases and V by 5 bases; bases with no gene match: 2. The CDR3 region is CASSPAGGSTDTQYF. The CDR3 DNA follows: TGTGCCAGCAGCCCAGCGGGAGGGAGCACAGATACGCAGTATTTT.

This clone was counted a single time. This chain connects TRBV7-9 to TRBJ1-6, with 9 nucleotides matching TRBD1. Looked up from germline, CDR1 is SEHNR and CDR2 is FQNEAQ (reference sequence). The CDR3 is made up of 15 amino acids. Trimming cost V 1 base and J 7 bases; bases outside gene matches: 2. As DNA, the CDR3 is TGTGCCAGCAGCTTAGTAGGGACAGGGAATTCACCCCTCCACTTT. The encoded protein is CASSLVGTGNSPLHF.

The CDR3 is CASSDAGTGTYEQYF. The CDR3 DNA reads as TGCGCCAGCAGCGATGCCGGGACAGGCACCTACGAGCAGTACTTC. The gene calls are TRBV5-1 and TRBJ2-7; 8 nucleotides match TRBD1. Germline lookup yields CDR1 SGHRS and CDR2 YFSETQ. The CDR3 sequence is 15 residues long. V shed 4 bases, J shed 2 bases, and the junction held 8 bases outside the gene matches.

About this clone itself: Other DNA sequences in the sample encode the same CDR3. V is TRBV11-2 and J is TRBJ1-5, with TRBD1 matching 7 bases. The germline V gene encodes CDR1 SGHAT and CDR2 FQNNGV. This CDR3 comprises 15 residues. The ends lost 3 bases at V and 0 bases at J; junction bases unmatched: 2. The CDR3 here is CASSLTGNSNQPQHF. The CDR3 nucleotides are TGTGCCAGCAGCTTGACAGGGAATAGCAATCAGCCCCAGCATTTT.